The 25 T cell receptor beta chains in this list originate from one sample, sequenced in a study of T cell responses to AZD1222 COVID-19 vaccine. Assay used: immunoSEQ multiplex PCR; TCRdb lists only in-frame clones, some missing. The profile shows about 150,000 clones, about 92% of them singletons. The sample consisted of peripheral blood, taken on day 0 of AZD1222 vaccination. Source of these receptors: an adult in good health.

V gene TRBV5-4 combines with J gene TRBJ1-6; 7 nucleotides align to TRBD1. The V gene's germline CDR1 is SGHNT and CDR2 YYREEE (reference sequence). The CDR3 has 16 residues. Unmatched junction bases numbered 12, after V lost 3 bases and J lost 9 bases. CDR3 nucleotides: TGTGCCAGCAGCTGGGGTACGACAGGGTTAACTTCACCCCTCCACTTT. Residues: CASSWGTTGLTSPLHF.

The chain couples TRBV4-3 to TRBJ2-3; the D gene is possibly TRBD1 (6 bases). The CDR3 loop spans 18 amino acids. Per germline, CDR1 LGHNA and CDR2 YSLEER. V lost 1 base and J 9 bases, leaving 26 bases between the germline ends. The CDR3 DNA reads TGCGCCAGCAGCCAAGCCCCCACGACAGGAGCCGATTCTGGGACGCAGTATTTT. It specifies CASSQAPTTGADSGTQYF.

The rearrangement uses TRBV19 and TRBJ1-1; a weak D match, TRBD1 (6 bases). The CDR3 length is 15 residues. From germline, CDR1 is LNHDA and CDR2 SQIVND (reference sequence). The ends were cut back, 9 bases at V and 1 base at J, with 18 bases in the middle. In DNA form, the CDR3 reads TGTGCCAGCCGCAGGGGCCCATACACGAACACTGAAGCTTTCTTT. It yields the protein CASRRGPYTNTEAFF.

CDR3 coding DNA: TGTGCCAGCAGCGCCTCCCCGGGAGCTCTACGCGAGCAGTACTTC. Translated, it gives CASSASPGALREQYF. This chain links TRBV9 with TRBJ2-7, with D tentatively TRBD2 (6 bases). The CDR3 sequence is 15 residues long. CDR1 is SGDLS, CDR2 YYNGEE, per germline. V was pared by 3 bases and J by 6 bases, with 19 bases between.

The chain combines TRBV5-6 with TRBJ2-7; 7 bases map to TRBD2. The CDR3 runs 12 residues. From germline, CDR1 is SGHDT and CDR2 YYEEEE. Trimming cost V 0 bases and J 6 bases; bases outside gene matches: 0. Written as DNA, the CDR3 is TGTGCCAGCAGCTTGGGGGGGGGCGAGCAGTACTTC. Its translation is CASSLGGGEQYF.

This clone was observed once. J is TRBJ2-2 and V is TRBV7-9; D ambiguous. V lost 5 bases, J lost 2 bases, and 6 bases lay in between. This CDR3 comprises 13 residues. Germline CDR1 is SEHNR and CDR2 is FQNEAQ (reference sequence). The CDR3 loop reads CASSPINTGELFF. As DNA, the CDR3 is TGTGCCAGCAGCCCGATCAACACCGGGGAGCTGTTTTTT.

This clone was counted a single time. The gene calls are TRBV12-2 and TRBJ1-1; no check of the table's D call, TRBD1, against the DNA was made. TRBV12-2 is designated a pseudogene. The CDR3 length is 13 residues. CDR3 amino acids: CASRITGSEEAFF. The CDR3 coding sequence is TGTGCAAGTCGAATTACAGGGTCGGAGGAAGCTTTCTTT.

The chain employs TRBV4-2 and TRBJ2-5; TRBD2 aligns across 13 bases. Germline loops: CDR1 LGHNA, CDR2 YNFKEQ. This CDR3 is built from 16 residues. V shed 5 bases and J 5 bases; nucleotides not matched to a gene: 8. CDR3 nucleotides: TGTGCCAGCAGCAAACTAGCGGGGGGGCCTCGGGAGACCCAGTACTTC. Its translation is CASSKLAGGPRETQYF.

This chain joins TRBV10-3 and TRBJ1-1; 7 nucleotides line up with TRBD1. The CDR3 is 14 amino acids. CDR1 ENHRY and CDR2 SYGVKD come from the germline V gene. V shed 6 bases, J shed 3 bases, and the junction held 7 bases outside the gene matches. The DNA for the CDR3 is TGTGCCATCAGAACGACAGGGTTCGACACTGAAGCTTTCTTT. This gives the protein CAIRTTGFDTEAFF.

The J gene is TRBJ2-1, the V gene TRBV4-3, with D perhaps matching TRBD1 or TRBD2 (5 bases each). This CDR3 has 15 residues. V was pared by 5 bases and J by 2 bases, with 13 bases between. Germline values: CDR1 LGHNA, CDR2 YSLEER. Here the CDR3 DNA reads TGCGCCAGCAGCGATCGGGACCGGGCCTACAATGAGCAGTTCTTC. Residues: CASSDRDRAYNEQFF.

The chain is built from TRBV20-1 and TRBJ2-3; 9 bases are shared with TRBD2. This CDR3 spans 14 amino acids. V gave up 3 bases and J gave up 6 bases; unmatched junction bases: 7. Germline V CDR1 and CDR2: DFQATT, SNEGSKA (reference sequence). The CDR3 DNA is TGCAGTGCTAGTCCAGCGGGGGGCGTCGATACGCAGTATTTT. Translated, it gives CSASPAGGVDTQYF.

The J gene is TRBJ1-4, the V gene TRBV7-9, with D possibly being TRBD1 (5 bases). Between the trimmed V and J ends, which lost 5 bases and 7 bases, there was a span of 11 bases. CDR1 and CDR2 from the germline V gene are SEHNR and FQNEAQ (reference sequence). This CDR3 spans 13 amino acids. The CDR3 sequence: CASSRGIGEKLFF. DNA of the CDR3: TGTGCCAGCAGCCGGGGGATAGGTGAAAAACTGTTTTTT.

This sequence joins TRBV20-1 and TRBJ2-4; TRBD1 aligns across 7 bases. Germline CDR1 reads DFQATT; CDR2 reads SNEGSKA (reference sequence). J lost 9 bases, V lost 7 bases, and 6 bases had no gene match. The CDR3 consists of 11 residues. The chain's CDR3 is CSVDSGGIQYF. The CDR3 coding sequence is TGCAGTGTCGACTCAGGGGGCATTCAGTACTTC.

V and J are TRBV5-8 and TRBJ1-6; D perhaps matches TRBD1 (5 bases). There are 17 residues in the CDR3. Trimming left V 5 bases short and J 3 bases short, with 18 bases between. The germline V gene encodes CDR1 SGHTS and CDR2 YDEGEE. The CDR3 protein is CASSWGRRGGYNSPLHF. The CDR3 DNA follows: TGTGCCAGCAGTTGGGGTCGACGGGGGGGCTATAATTCACCCCTCCACTTT.

The chain has TRBV10-3 and TRBJ2-6; 13 nucleotides match TRBD2. Germline CDR1 ENHRY, CDR2 SYGVKD. The CDR3 sequence is 18 residues long. The J segment lost 0 bases and the V segment lost 6 bases, leaving 5 bases of the junction unmatched. CDR3 nucleotides: TGTGCCATCAGCCTAACTAGCGGGGGGGACTCTGGGGCCAACGTCCTGACTTTC. It yields the protein CAISLTSGGDSGANVLTF.

The V gene is TRBV29-1, the J gene TRBJ1-2; D is perhaps TRBD1 (5 bases). V was cut by 6 bases and J by 4 bases, with 12 bases left in between. Looked up from germline, CDR1 is SQVTM and CDR2 is ANQGSEA. The CDR3 is made up of 12 amino acids. CDR3 sequence reads: CSVRDGSYGYTF. The DNA for the CDR3 is TGCAGCGTCCGGGACGGCAGCTATGGCTACACCTTC.

The chain employs TRBV9 and TRBJ2-6, with 8 nucleotides matching TRBD2. V trimming: 3 bases; J trimming: 0 bases; junction bases outside the gene matches: 14. Germline V lookup: CDR1 SGDLS, CDR2 YYNGEE. The CDR3 spans 20 residues. Here the CDR3 DNA reads TGTGCCAGCAGCGATGCCAGCGGGGGCACCTGGGGCTCTGGGGCCAACGTCCTGACTTTC. Translation gives CASSDASGGTWGSGANVLTF.

As regards this clone: The same CDR3 arises from other DNA sequences in this sample as well. V and J are TRBV6-5 and TRBJ2-3; D call uncertain. CDR3 length equals 13 residues. V was pared by 0 bases and J by 2 bases, with 3 bases between. CDR1 MNHEY and CDR2 SVGAGI come from the germline V gene. The chain's CDR3 is CASSYSFTDTQYF. CDR3 nucleotide sequence: TGTGCCAGCAGTTACTCCTTCACAGATACGCAGTATTTT.

V usage is TRBV28 and J usage is TRBJ2-7, with D hard to call. V gave up 2 bases and J gave up 4 bases, with 12 bases separating them. Germline assignment: CDR1 MDHEN and CDR2 SYDVKM. The CDR3 is made up of 14 amino acids. The CDR3 is CASSLVTTRYEQYF. The DNA for the CDR3 is TGTGCCAGCAGTTTAGTTACGACAAGGTACGAGCAGTACTTC.

This clone was found once. This sample also contains other DNA sequences that code for the same CDR3. The rearrangement joins TRBV7-2 to TRBJ1-5; no definite D call. Germline V gene sequence: CDR1 SGHTA, CDR2 FQGNSA. The V gene lost 1 base and the J gene lost 2 bases, with 6 bases spanning the gap. This CDR3 contains 14 residues. CDR3 sequence: CASSLDRGNQPQHF. In DNA form, the CDR3 reads TGTGCCAGCAGCTTAGATCGCGGCAATCAGCCCCAGCATTTT.

The chain joins TRBV7-2 to TRBJ2-7; 15 bases align to TRBD2. V shed 1 base and J 2 bases; nucleotides not matched to a gene: 6. Germline V gene sequence: CDR1 SGHTA, CDR2 FQGNSA. The CDR3 is 18 residues long. The CDR3 reads CASSLVAGLAGGTYEQYF. The CDR3 bases are TGTGCCAGCAGCTTAGTTGCGGGACTAGCGGGGGGAACCTACGAGCAGTACTTC.

The CDR3 nucleotides are TGTGCCAGCAGTGAAGCAATCGAATGGGACTATAATCAGCCCCAGCATTTT. Protein: CASSEAIEWDYNQPQHF. V usage is TRBV6-1 and J usage is TRBJ1-5, with D possibly matching TRBD1 (5 bases). V was clipped by 0 bases and J by 4 bases, with 16 bases between them. The CDR3 totals 17 residues. In germline, CDR1 is MNHNS, CDR2 SASEGT.

The chain carries TRBV27 and TRBJ1-1; maybe TRBD1 (6 bases). Between the trimmed V and J ends, which lost 3 bases and 5 bases, there was a span of 7 bases. Germline V gene data show CDR1 as MNHEY and CDR2 as SMNVEV (reference sequence). The CDR3 loop spans 12 amino acids. This chain's CDR3 is CASSLRGTEAFF. The CDR3, as DNA: TGTGCCAGCAGTTTGAGGGGGACTGAAGCTTTCTTT.

The chain links TRBV7-8 to TRBJ1-1, with D uncertain. This CDR3 has 13 residues. Germline V gene sequence: CDR1 SGHVS, CDR2 FQNEAQ. Trimming stripped 3 bases from V and 0 bases from J, with 5 bases between. The CDR3, as DNA: TGTGCCAGCAGCTTGGACTTGAACACTGAAGCTTTCTTT. As protein: CASSLDLNTEAFF.

This clone has only one observation. The rearrangement links TRBV28 to TRBJ1-2; D is undetermined. Trimming removed 6 bases at V and 8 bases at J, with 10 bases between. The germline V gene encodes CDR1 MDHEN and CDR2 SYDVKM. CDR3 length: 11 residues. The CDR3 region has the DNA TGTGCCAGCAGGTACCTGGGCGGCTACACCTTC. It is translated as CASRYLGGYTF.